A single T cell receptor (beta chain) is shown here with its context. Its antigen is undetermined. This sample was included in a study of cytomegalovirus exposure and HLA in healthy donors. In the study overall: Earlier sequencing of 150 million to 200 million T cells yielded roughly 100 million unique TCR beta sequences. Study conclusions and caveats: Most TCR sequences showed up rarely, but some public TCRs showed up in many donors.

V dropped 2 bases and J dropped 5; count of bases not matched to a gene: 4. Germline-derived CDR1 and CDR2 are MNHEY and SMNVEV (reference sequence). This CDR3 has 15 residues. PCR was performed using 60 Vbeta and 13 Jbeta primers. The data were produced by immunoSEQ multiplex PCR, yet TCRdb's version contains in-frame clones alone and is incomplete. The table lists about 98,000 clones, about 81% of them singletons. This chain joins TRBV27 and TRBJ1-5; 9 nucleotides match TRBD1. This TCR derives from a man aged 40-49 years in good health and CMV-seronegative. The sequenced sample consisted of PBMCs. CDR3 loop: CASSLTQGADQPQHF. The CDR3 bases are TGTGCCAGCAGTTTAACACAGGGGGCAGATCAGCCCCAGCATTTT.